These 23 T cell receptor beta chains were all obtained from the same sample, sequenced in a study of blood T cells in healthy people across ages (dated by TCRdb to the mid-2010s). Library preparation was by 5' RACE. The sequencer listed for this sample is Illumina HiSeq 2500. A second roughly 6 to 11 cycle PCR used a sample-barcoded 5' primer and a J-beta primer mix. TCRdb applied fastp at Q25 and MiXCR to the public reads, then kept only in-frame beta chains. Merged by CDR3 protein, the rows form single entries marked with the most common genes and DNA. The sample table records some 790,000 distinct CDR3 sequences; under 30% of these occur just once. Around a sixth of the sample comes from the top ten. The sample was blood. The receptors come from a woman aged 80 or over in good health.

This rearrangement joins TRBV20-1 to TRBJ2-3; TRBD2 matches at 12 bases. The CDR3 loop spans 16 amino acids. Germline V lookup: CDR1 DFQATT, CDR2 SNEGSKA (reference sequence). The V segment lost 5 bases and the J segment 7 bases; nucleotides outside the gene matches: 13. CDR3 region: CSAAPTGLAGLYTQYF. DNA for the CDR3: TGCAGTGCTGCGCCTACGGGACTAGCGGGCCTCTATACGCAGTATTTT.

This clonotype came up a few times. The chain combines TRBV7-7 with TRBJ2-2, with 9 bases aligning to TRBD2. This CDR3 region has 16 residues. The germline gives CDR1 SSHAT, CDR2 FNYEAQ (reference sequence). V lost 5 bases, J lost 5 bases, and 9 bases stayed unmatched. Here the CDR3 reads CASSPGASGVTGELFF. The DNA of the CDR3 is TGTGCCAGCAGCCCTGGGGCTAGCGGGGTTACCGGGGAGCTGTTTTTT.

This clonotype came up many times. The V call is TRBV6-1, the J call TRBJ2-5, with 12 bases aligning to TRBD2. Trimming removed 6 bases from V and 5 bases from J; junction bases left unmatched: 10. Per germline, CDR1 MNHNS and CDR2 SASEGT. The CDR3 contains 16 residues. Written as DNA, the CDR3 is TGTGCCAGCAGCAGACTAGCGGGGGAAATTAGGGAGACCCAGTACTTC. This gives the protein CASSRLAGEIRETQYF.

The chain is built from TRBV12-3 or TRBV12-4 and TRBJ1-1; tentative D call: TRBD1 (6 bases). V was cut by 5 bases and J by 5 bases, with 18 bases left in between. The CDR3 extends over 15 amino acids. The CDR3: CASSGGSKGGTEAFF. CDR3 bases: TGTGCCAGCAGTGGGGGTAGTAAGGGGGGAACTGAAGCTTTCTTT.

This clonotype showed up many times. This chain uses TRBV6-2 or TRBV6-3 with TRBJ2-5, with D unclear. Germline CDR1 reads MNHEY; CDR2 reads SVGEGT. V was pared by 7 bases and J by 2 bases, with 8 bases between. CDR3 size: 12 residues. In DNA form, the CDR3 reads TGTGCCAGCACGGACGCTCAAGAGACCCAGTACTTC. It is translated as CASTDAQETQYF.

This clonotype has more than one count but fewer than ten. V usage is TRBV2 and J usage is TRBJ1-4; D is possibly TRBD1 (6 bases). The CDR3 sequence is 15 residues long. Germline lookup yields CDR1 SNHLY and CDR2 FYNNEI. Trimming took off 6 bases at V and 8 bases at J, with 19 bases between the two ends. CDR3 sequence: CASSPGTPGGEKLFF. The CDR3 coding sequence is TGTGCCAGCAGCCCGGGGACACCCGGAGGGGAAAAACTGTTTTTT.

This clonotype was recorded many times. This rearrangement joins TRBV6-2 or TRBV6-3 to TRBJ1-2, with 7 nucleotides matching TRBD1. After removal of 5 bases from V and 6 bases from J, the junction contained 9 bases not matched to a gene. The CDR3 totals 14 residues. Germline V gene lookup returns CDR1 MNHEY and CDR2 SVGEGT. CDR3 sequence (DNA): TGTGCCAGCAGTCTGACAGGGTGGAGCGATGGCTACACCTTC. This sequence encodes CASSLTGWSDGYTF.

This clonotype was observed at least ten times. The chain combines TRBV11-2 with TRBJ1-2; TRBD1 agrees at 9 bases. The V gene end was trimmed by 1 base and the J gene end by 5 bases; junction bases not matched to a gene: 5. The CDR3 is 15 amino acids. Per the germline V gene, CDR1 is SGHAT and CDR2 is FQNNGV. CDR3 nucleotide sequence: TGTGCCAGCAGCTTAGGGACAGGGGATTTATATGGCTACACCTTC. It encodes CASSLGTGDLYGYTF. The full variable domain, completed using reference TRBV11-2 and TRBJ1-2, is EAGVAQSPRYKIIEKRQSVAFWCNPISGHATLYWYQQILGQGPKLLIQFQNNGVVDDSQLPKDRFSAERLKGVDSTLKIQPAKLEDSAVYLCASSLGTGDLYGYTFGSGTRLTVV.

With respect to this clonotype: A much bigger clone sits one base away, suggesting this may be a read error. The chain carries TRBV27 and TRBJ2-7, with TRBD2 matching 11 bases. The V and J ends lost 6 bases and 2 bases, in that order; junction bases with no gene match: 9. This CDR3 contains 16 residues. Germline lookup yields CDR1 MNHEY and CDR2 SMNVEV (reference sequence). The CDR3 sequence is CASSNRFSGGAYEQYF. CDR3 DNA: TGTGCCAGCAGCAACAGGTTTAGCGGGGGGGCCTACGAGCAGTACTTC.

There are a few counts of this clonotype. This sequence joins TRBV7-8 and TRBJ1-4; 7 positions match TRBD1. This CDR3 has 18 residues. V lost 5 bases, J lost 1 base, and 13 bases stayed unmatched. Germline assignment: CDR1 SGHVS and CDR2 FQNEAQ. In DNA form, the CDR3 reads TGTGCCAGCAGCCCTCAGGGGGGGGTTAGGGGAACTAATGAAAAACTGTTTTTT. As protein: CASSPQGGVRGTNEKLFF.

As to this clonotype: This may arise from a read error, as a much more abundant clone is one base away. V is TRBV20-1 and J is TRBJ2-1; D remains ambiguous. CDR1 DFQATT and CDR2 SNEGSKA come from the germline V gene (reference sequence). Trimming left V 0 bases short and J 8 bases short, with 8 bases between. The CDR3 spans 12 residues. CDR3 coding DNA: TGCAGTGCTAGAGAGATCGGGTATGAGCAGTTCTTC. Amino acids: CSAREIGYEQFF.

Notes on this clonotype: Possible read error: a much larger clone is one base away. This CDR3 reads CASSPRLYSNQPQYF. CDR3 DNA: TGCGCCAGCAGCCCTAGACTGTATAGCAATCAGCCCCAGTATTTT. The gene calls are TRBV4-3 and TRBJ1-5; D gene ambiguous. Matching the DNA end better, TRBJ2-3 makes the J call doubtful. CDR1 is LGHNA, CDR2 YSLEER, per germline. This CDR3 has 15 residues.

Comments on this clonotype: A much larger clone is a single base away; this may be a read error. This chain links TRBV10-3 with TRBJ2-7; no reliable D call. V lost 3 bases and J lost 7, with 10 bases in between. The CDR3 is 12 residues long. Germline CDR1 and CDR2: ENHRY and SYGVKD. CDR3 sequence: CAISDANNEQYF. DNA of the CDR3: TGTGCCATCAGTGATGCGAACAATGAGCAGTACTTC.

Turning to this clonotype: The junction departs from germline at one end; a sequencing error may be responsible. The gene calls are TRBV3-1 and TRBJ2-3; D unclear. This CDR3 spans 14 amino acids. Germline V lookup: CDR1 LGHDT, CDR2 YNNKEL (reference sequence). The CDR3: CAGSQVAFADTQYF. CDR3 bases: TGTGCCGGCAGCCAAGTTGCATTTGCAGATACGCAGTATTTT.

This clonotype was seen more than once but under ten times. The chain recombines TRBV7-9 with TRBJ2-6; D unresolved. V lost 4 bases to trimming and J lost 0 bases, with 10 bases between them. Germline CDR1 reads SEHNR; CDR2 reads FQNEAQ (reference sequence). CDR3 size: 16 residues. The CDR3 nucleotides read TGTGCCAGCAGCTCGACGGGCTTCTCTGGGGCCAACGTCCTGACTTTC. Protein: CASSSTGFSGANVLTF.

V usage is TRBV6-2 or TRBV6-3 and J usage is TRBJ1-5; D is possibly TRBD1 (6 bases). CDR3 size: 17 residues. V was cut by 6 bases and J by 0 bases, with 18 bases left in between. Per germline, CDR1 MNHEY and CDR2 SVGEGT. The CDR3 DNA reads TGTGCCAGCAGCGCCTCTCTGGGGGCGTCTAGCAATCAGCCCCAGCATTTT. This encodes CASSASLGASSNQPQHF.

Of note for this clonotype: At one boundary the junction diverges from the germline segment, which might be a read error. The genes are TRBV7-3 and TRBJ1-1; D ambiguous. Per the germline V gene, CDR1 is SGHTA and CDR2 is FQGTGA. There are 13 residues in the CDR3. The CDR3 coding sequence is TGTGCCAGCAGCTTAAGCCCGAACTCTGAAGCTTTCTTT. The encoded protein is CASSLSPNSEAFF.

This clonotype showed up just a few times. The chain uses TRBV29-1 and TRBJ2-1; TRBD2 matches at 15 bases. V lost 8 bases and J lost 5; bases outside the gene matches: 10. The CDR3 extends over 16 amino acids. The germline gives CDR1 SQVTM, CDR2 ANQGSEA. CDR3 DNA: TGCAGCTCAACTGGGGGACTAGCGGGAGGAAACAATGAGCAGTTCTTC. This translates into CSSTGGLAGGNNEQFF.

This clonotype was seen more than once but under ten times. The chain uses TRBV6-2 or TRBV6-3 and TRBJ1-1, with 7 bases lining up with TRBD1. The CDR3 sequence is 14 residues long. Losses at the gene ends were 8 bases for V and 1 base for J; bases not matched to a gene: 7. CDR1 is MNHEY and CDR2 is SVGEGT in the germline V gene. The CDR3 sequence is CASETGQTNTEAFF. The CDR3 coding sequence is TGTGCCAGCGAGACGGGACAGACGAACACTGAAGCTTTCTTT.

On this clonotype: Just one base apart from a much larger clone, this may be a read error. Because the CDR3 is missing its conserved closing phenylalanine or tryptophan, this is likely a read error. The V and J genes are TRBV25-1 and TRBJ1-2; D is uncertain. The CDR3 extends over 12 amino acids. Trimming took off 1 base at V and 6 bases at J, with 6 bases between the two ends. Germline V gene sequence: CDR1 MGHDK, CDR2 SYGVNS. The CDR3 DNA reads TGTGCCAGCAGTGAATTCAGGCATGGCTACACCTGC. Protein: CASSEFRHGYTC.

This chain connects TRBV3-1 to TRBJ2-1; TRBD1 matches at 11 bases. The germline CDR1 and CDR2 sequences are LGHDT and YNNKEL (reference sequence). This CDR3 is 16 amino acids long. Losses at the gene ends were 4 bases for V and 7 bases for J; bases not matched to a gene: 9. CDR3 nucleotides: TGTGCCAGCAGCCTAGGGGACAGGGGGACGCGTAATGAGCAGTTCTTC. This translates into CASSLGDRGTRNEQFF.

In the case of this clonotype: This may be a read error: a much more frequent sequence differs by one nucleotide. The V and J genes are TRBV4-2 and TRBJ1-2; no clear D. The CDR3 totals 16 residues. Per the germline V gene, CDR1 is LGHNA and CDR2 is YNFKEQ. V lost 0 bases to trimming and J lost 1 base, with 12 bases between them. CDR3 region: CASSQDLRVVNYGYTF. In nucleotides, the CDR3 is TGTGCCAGCAGCCAAGATCTAAGGGTGGTTAACTATGGCTACACCTTC.

This clonotype appeared a few times. V and J are TRBV3-1 and TRBJ1-2; D remains unclear. Germline CDR1 and CDR2: LGHDT and YNNKEL (reference sequence). With 0 bases removed from V and 8 bases from J, the gap between germline ends came to 10 bases. There are 13 residues in the CDR3. The CDR3 loop is CASSQDDGQGYTF. CDR3 DNA sequence: TGTGCCAGCAGCCAAGATGACGGGCAAGGCTACACCTTC.